A selection of T cell receptor beta chains follows, all from one sample in a study of Ad26.COV2.S vaccination and SARS-CoV-2 variants. Data came from immunoSEQ multiplex PCR; TCRdb stores just in-frame clones and leaves some out. The table shows 300,000 to 400,000 clones, with approximately 86% occurring only once. This specimen consisted of peripheral blood, obtained in a trial of Ad26.COV2.S vaccine versus placebo. Every receptor here comes from a person aged 18-60 years who received the Ad26.COV2.S COVID-19 vaccine or a placebo. The CDR3 runs from the conserved cysteine through the conserved F or W. The D gene is left open where the match is weak. A clone size is listed for some rows: how often the clone was seen (once, few, many), or a class if it is expanded.

v_gene	d_gene	j_gene	abundance	CDR3aa	CDR3nt
TRBV5-4	.	TRBJ1-1	.	CASSANRELNTEAFF	TGTGCCAGCAGCGCTAACAGGGAACTGAACACTGAAGCTTTCTTT
TRBV21-1	.	TRBJ2-3	.	CASSTYPSSGSSDTQYF	TGTGCCAGCAGCACCTACCCCTCTAGCGGGAGCTCAGATACGCAGTATTTT
TRBV11-3	TRBD2	TRBJ2-2	.	CASSSLAGGLGTGELFF	TGTGCCAGCAGCTCCCTAGCGGGGGGGCTTGGCACCGGGGAGCTGTTTTTT
TRBV7-9	TRBD1	TRBJ1-1	.	CASRPTGGVNTEAFF	TGTGCCAGCAGGCCGACAGGGGGTGTGAACACTGAAGCTTTCTTT
TRBV19	.	TRBJ1-5	.	CASSAGIRQPQHF	TGTGCCAGTAGCGCGGGGATACGGCAGCCCCAGCATTTT
TRBV5-1	.	TRBJ2-1	.	CASSLEYSYNEQFF	TGCGCCAGCAGCTTGGAATACTCCTACAATGAGCAGTTCTTC
TRBV5-4	TRBD2	TRBJ2-1	.	CASSLGLAGNYNEQFF	TGTGCCAGCAGCTTAGGACTAGCGGGGAATTACAATGAGCAGTTCTTC
TRBV10-2	.	TRBJ1-2	few	CASSDVLGGYTF	TGCGCCAGCAGTGATGTTCTGGGCGGCTACACCTTC
TRBV20-1	.	TRBJ2-3	few	CSASHPSSGADTQYF	TGCAGTGCCAGTCACCCTAGTTCGGGAGCAGATACGCAGTATTTT
TRBV18	.	TRBJ1-6	.	CASQGDVASSPLHF	TGTGCCAGCCAAGGGGACGTTGCTTCCTCACCCCTCCACTTT
TRBV6-2/TRBV6-3	.	TRBJ1-1	.	CASSFHRESTEAFF	TGTGCCAGCAGTTTCCACAGGGAAAGCACTGAAGCTTTCTTT
TRBV7-2	TRBD2	TRBJ2-5	few	CASRPTLAGRLETQYF	TGTGCCAGCAGACCCACGCTAGCGGGGCGCTTAGAGACCCAGTACTTC
TRBV28	.	TRBJ2-2	.	CASSLRSRGGGELFF	TGTGCCAGCAGTTTAAGGTCGAGGGGTGGCGGGGAGCTGTTTTTT
TRBV6-2/TRBV6-3	.	TRBJ2-7	.	CASSYPETGNYEQYF	TGTGCCAGCAGTTACCCGGAAACAGGGAACTACGAGCAGTACTTC
TRBV7-9	.	TRBJ1-2	.	CASSLWLQGREGYTF	TGTGCCAGCAGCTTATGGCTCCAGGGTCGGGAAGGCTACACCTTC
TRBV5-6	TRBD1	TRBJ2-5	once	CASSHRTGGETQYF	TGTGCCAGCAGCCACCGGACAGGGGGAGAGACCCAGTACTTC
TRBV28	TRBD2	TRBJ2-3	few	CASSTSGRTDTQYF	TGTGCCAGCAGTACCAGCGGGAGGACAGATACGCAGTATTTT
TRBV12-3/TRBV12-4	.	TRBJ1-3	few	CASTGLSGNTIYF	TGTGCCAGCACCGGACTCTCTGGAAACACCATATATTTT
TRBV19	.	TRBJ1-5	.	CASSRALIIGVQPQHF	TGTGCCAGTAGTCGGGCCCTCATCATAGGTGTTCAGCCCCAGCATTTT
TRBV9	TRBD1	TRBJ2-2	.	CASSPRTGENTGELFF	TGTGCCAGCAGCCCCCGGACAGGAGAAAACACCGGGGAGCTGTTTTTT
TRBV7-9	.	TRBJ2-7	few	CASSLVDSSYEQYF	TGTGCCAGCAGCTTAGTCGACAGTTCCTACGAGCAGTACTTC
TRBV2	TRBD2	TRBJ2-7	few	CASMIAGGSPEFGEQYF	TGTGCCAGCATGATAGCGGGAGGGTCTCCTGAGTTCGGCGAGCAGTACTTC
TRBV10-3	TRBD1	TRBJ1-2	.	CAISGGTGEDGYTF	TGTGCCATCAGTGGCGGGACAGGGGAGGATGGCTACACCTTC
TRBV10-3	TRBD1	TRBJ2-1	.	CAISGHEQGGSYNEQFF	TGTGCCATCAGTGGGCACGAACAGGGGGGATCCTACAATGAGCAGTTCTTC
TRBV15	TRBD1	TRBJ2-7	.	CATSARTGAYEQYF	TGTGCCACCAGCGCCCGGACAGGAGCCTACGAGCAGTACTTC
TRBV20-1	.	TRBJ2-1	.	CGGDRFNEQFF	TGCGGGGGGGACAGGTTCAATGAGCAGTTCTTC
TRBV7-2	.	TRBJ2-4	.	CASSSDRLLAKNIQYF	TGTGCCAGCAGTTCCGACAGGTTGCTAGCCAAAAACATTCAGTACTTC
TRBV24-1	.	TRBJ2-7	.	CATSDPSGQGGNEQYF	TGTGCCACCAGTGATCCGAGCGGGCAGGGTGGTAACGAGCAGTACTTC
TRBV7-9	TRBD2	TRBJ2-3	once	CASSLGLAGGPADTQYF	TGTGCCAGCAGCTTGGGACTAGCGGGAGGGCCAGCAGATACGCAGTATTTT
TRBV4-1	.	TRBJ1-2	.	CASSQDLSAGKNYGYTF	TGCGCCAGCAGCCAAGATCTTTCGGCAGGGAAAAACTATGGCTACACCTTC
TRBV5-6	.	TRBJ2-7	.	CASSLGGGHYEQYF	TGTGCCAGCAGCCTGGGTGGGGGGCACTACGAGCAGTACTTC
TRBV5-4	.	TRBJ2-5	.	CASSLGRETQYF	TGTGCCAGCAGCTTGGGACGGGAGACCCAGTACTTC
TRBV4-1	.	TRBJ1-3	.	CASSQGRRAGTIYF	TGCGCCAGCAGCCAAGGGCGCAGGGCGGGCACCATATATTTT